The next 15 T cell receptor beta chains were all read from a single sample in a study of shared clonotypes between healthy human individuals. Profiled with immunoSEQ multiplex PCR; TCRdb holds only in-frame clones, not every one. The sample holds around 510,000 clones, around 77% seen once. The specimen was PBMCs. These receptor sequences come from a woman aged 35 to 49 in good health. Some clones in this sample may be carry-over from other donors' samples.

The rearrangement joins TRBV7-2 to TRBJ1-5; TRBD1 matches 7 bases. The CDR3 sequence is 15 residues long. The germline CDR1 and CDR2 sequences are SGHTA and FQGNSA. V was clipped by 4 bases and J by 3 bases; unmatched bases: 6. CDR3 region: CASSYQTGNNQPQHF. The CDR3 nucleotides read TGTGCCAGCAGCTACCAGACAGGGAACAATCAGCCCCAGCATTTT.

This chain connects TRBV2 to TRBJ2-3; D uncertain. Germline V CDR1 and CDR2: SNHLY, FYNNEI. Trimming took 7 bases from V and 0 from J, leaving 11 bases between them. The CDR3 extends over 14 amino acids. CDR3 loop: CASTPQPSTDTQYF. In DNA, the CDR3 is TGTGCCAGCACCCCCCAACCTAGCACAGATACGCAGTATTTT.

V gene TRBV10-2 combines with J gene TRBJ2-3; unclear D gene. Germline CDR1 reads WSHSY; CDR2 reads SAAADI. This CDR3 is built from 13 residues. The V end lost 2 bases, the J end lost 1 base, and 4 bases lay between the germline ends. CDR3 coding DNA: TGCGCCAGCAGTGAGCGTGGCACAGATACGCAGTATTTT. Translating gives CASSERGTDTQYF.

CDR3 protein: CASSIPGGVGNEQFF. The CDR3 DNA reads TGTGCCAGCAGCATCCCGGGAGGTGTGGGTAATGAGCAGTTCTTC. This chain uses TRBV11-2 with TRBJ2-1; TRBD2 aligns across 7 bases. Germline CDR1 is SGHAT and CDR2 is FQNNGV. V was pared by 5 bases and J by 7 bases, with 11 bases of the junction left unmatched. The CDR3 is 15 residues long.

V and J are TRBV19 and TRBJ1-5; 10 bases map to TRBD1. In germline, CDR1 is LNHDA, CDR2 SQIVND (reference sequence). CDR3 length: 18 residues. Germline trimming cut 3 bases from V and 3 bases from J; bases unmatched to any gene: 11. The CDR3 DNA sequence: TGTGCCAGTAGTATTATCCGGGACAGGGGAGTCAACAATCAGCCCCAGCATTTT. Its protein is CASSIIRDRGVNNQPQHF.

The chain joins TRBV28 to TRBJ2-7; D not resolved. Trimming took off 5 bases at V and 0 bases at J, with 29 bases between the two ends. Germline V gene sequence: CDR1 MDHEN, CDR2 SYDVKM. The CDR3 has 20 residues. The CDR3 DNA sequence: TGTGCCAGCAGTACCCCTTGGTTTCTTCAACAAAGCGTAACCTCCTACGAGCAGTACTTC. Amino acid sequence: CASSTPWFLQQSVTSYEQYF.

This sequence joins TRBV7-9 and TRBJ1-4; D remains unclear. In germline, CDR1 is SEHNR, CDR2 FQNEAQ (reference sequence). The CDR3 runs 16 residues. V was trimmed by 3 bases and J by 5 bases, leaving 16 bases between them. The CDR3 is CASSLAPAKMNEKLFF. The CDR3 DNA sequence: TGTGCCAGCAGCTTGGCCCCCGCGAAGATGAATGAAAAACTGTTTTTT.

The V call is TRBV5-1, the J call TRBJ1-2, with unresolved D. V was pared by 0 bases and J by 0 bases, with 9 bases between. This CDR3 region has 15 residues. Per the germline V gene, CDR1 is SGHRS and CDR2 is YFSETQ. The CDR3 DNA follows: TGCGCCAGCAGCTTGGAAGCGGGAGCTAACTATGGCTACACCTTC. It translates to CASSLEAGANYGYTF.

This clone has a count of ten or more. The same CDR3 arises from other DNA sequences in this sample as well. CDR3 loop: CASSPQGSGNTIYF. As DNA, the CDR3 is TGCGCCAGCAGCCCACAGGGTTCTGGAAACACCATATATTTT. The gene calls are TRBV5-1 and TRBJ1-3, with D possibly being TRBD1 (6 bases). CDR1 is SGHRS, CDR2 YFSETQ, per germline. The V end was cut by 4 bases, the J end by 1 base, with 9 bases between. The CDR3 spans 14 residues.

In nucleotides, the CDR3 is TGTGCCAGCAGTCGGAGGACTAGCCCCCCCCAAGAGACCCAGTACTTC. Amino acid sequence: CASSRRTSPPQETQYF. The genes are TRBV28 and TRBJ2-5; 8 nucleotides line up with TRBD2. J gave up 1 base and V 5 bases, and 9 bases lay outside the gene matches. The germline V gene encodes CDR1 MDHEN and CDR2 SYDVKM. This CDR3 has 16 amino acids.

This chain links TRBV7-3 with TRBJ1-6; D remains ambiguous. The CDR3 consists of 14 residues. Germline assignment: CDR1 SGHTA and CDR2 FQGTGA. Trimming took off 0 bases at V and 4 bases at J, with 4 bases between the two ends. This chain's CDR3 is CASSLTWYNSPLHF. The CDR3 nucleotides are TGTGCCAGCAGCTTAACGTGGTATAATTCACCCCTCCACTTT. Together with reference TRBV7-3 and TRBJ1-6, the CDR3 gives the full variable domain: GAGVSQTPSNKVTEKGKYVELRCDPISGHTALYWYRQSLGQGPEFLIYFQGTGAADDSGLPNDRFFAVRPEGSVSTLKIQRTERGDSAVYLCASSLTWYNSPLHFGNGTRLTVT.

The V gene is TRBV4-3, the J gene TRBJ2-7; maybe TRBD2 (5 bases). V was trimmed by 0 bases and J by 0 bases, leaving 9 bases between them. This CDR3 comprises 15 residues. Per the germline V gene, CDR1 is LGHNA and CDR2 is YSLEER. The CDR3 nucleotides are TGCGCCAGCAGCCAAGATCGCACTAGCTCCTACGAGCAGTACTTC. Translating gives CASSQDRTSSYEQYF.

The table lists this clone with a count of one. The chain employs TRBV18 and TRBJ2-3; D is undetermined. The V and J ends lost 3 bases and 2 bases respectively, with 15 bases between them. From germline, CDR1 is KGHSH and CDR2 LQKENI. This CDR3 region has 16 residues. CDR3 coding DNA: TGTGCCAGCTCACCGGTTAGGGTGGAAAACACAGATACGCAGTATTTT. Residues: CASSPVRVENTDTQYF.

The chain carries TRBV18 and TRBJ2-5; D unresolved. The CDR3 has 13 amino acids. V dropped 4 bases and J dropped 4 bases, with 10 bases sitting between them. From germline, CDR1 is KGHSH and CDR2 LQKENI. The CDR3 DNA sequence: TGTGCCAGCTCACGTGGAACCGGAGAGACCCAGTACTTC. It specifies CASSRGTGETQYF.

This clone was seen a few times. The sample holds other DNA sequences that translate to the same CDR3. The CDR3 loop is CAISEGPSSSYEQYF. Here the CDR3 DNA reads TGTGCCATCAGTGAGGGGCCTTCGTCGTCCTACGAGCAGTACTTC. This rearrangement joins TRBV10-3 to TRBJ2-5; the D is unclear. The DNA end is more similar to TRBJ2-7, so the J call may be wrong. The CDR3 is made up of 15 amino acids. Germline V lookup: CDR1 ENHRY, CDR2 SYGVKD.